A selection of T cell receptor beta chains follows, all from one sample in a study of shared clonotypes between healthy human individuals. Using immunoSEQ multiplex PCR, the repertoire was profiled, and TCRdb retains in-frame clones only, with some absent. The sample has about 1.5 million clones; 95% to 99% are singletons. The sample comprised naive CD4+ T cells sorted from blood. Every receptor here comes from a young man in good health. The CDR3 runs from the conserved cysteine through the conserved F or W. The order of the fields is J gene, V gene, CDR3 protein.

TRBJ1-5	TRBV27	CASSPRGVSRPNQPQHF
TRBJ1-4	TRBV4-3	CASSQAPDRTNEKLFF
TRBJ1-3	TRBV10-3	CAITDGRTGNTIYF
TRBJ2-7	TRBV6-4	CASSLQGGGEQYF
TRBJ1-1	TRBV19	CASRPTGTNTEAFF
TRBJ2-3	TRBV7-9	CASSLLTGESDTQYF
TRBJ2-5	TRBV20-1	CSASVSETQYF
TRBJ1-2	TRBV5-1	CASSLDRSLDGYTF
TRBJ2-2	TRBV12-5	CASALGQMNTGELFF
TRBJ2-1	TRBV15	CATSRVGVYNEQFF
TRBJ2-3	TRBV28	CASRRPGLTTGTDTQYF
TRBJ2-7	TRBV5-1	CASSSRLTGASYEQYF
TRBJ1-1	TRBV5-1	CASSLIGGTEAFF
TRBJ2-6	TRBV19	CASSPGAGANVLTF
TRBJ1-1	TRBV5-1	CASSEIGQGASEAFF
TRBJ2-7	TRBV28	CASSPVGWSAYEQYF
TRBJ2-1	TRBV28	CASIPGGSYNEQFF
TRBJ1-4	TRBV7-9	CASSLAGDLGEKLFF
TRBJ2-7	TRBV5-4	CASSLLGGSSYEQYF
TRBJ2-7	TRBV6-5	CASSYSIEVDYEQYF
TRBJ2-3	TRBV19	CATDGGTDTQYF
TRBJ2-7	TRBV2	CASSEVGAGQYF
TRBJ1-5	TRBV5-6	CASSPQGAPQPQHF
TRBJ2-7	TRBV6-5	CASVSSAGYEQYF
TRBJ2-7	TRBV18	CASSPGTSGSYEQYF
TRBJ2-2	TRBV18	CASSPVNTGELFF
TRBJ2-7	TRBV6-1	CATSNTGPYEQYF
TRBJ2-3	TRBV27	CASRGIVGTDTQYF
TRBJ2-5	TRBV7-3	CASTCLTEKETQYF
TRBJ2-2	TRBV11-3	CASSPGLAGVSGELFF
TRBJ2-5	TRBV5-4	CASSRDQETQYF
TRBJ1-5	TRBV6-6	CASSSYSNQPQHF
TRBJ1-5	TRBV6-6	CASNPAALSNQPQHF
TRBJ2-6	TRBV11-2	CASSQTWASGANVLTF
TRBJ1-1	TRBV19	CASSMIVGTEAFF
TRBJ1-5	TRBV19	CASSIDPRDRGDQPQHF
TRBJ2-3	TRBV19	CASSIPRLGAGAVDTQYF
TRBJ1-4	TRBV6-5	CASSYSRRLIYEKLFF
TRBJ2-1	TRBV5-5	CASSLEMGPQVYNEQFF
TRBJ2-7	TRBV2	CASDDKDRGGYEQYF
TRBJ1-5	TRBV28	CASSLWGGQGNQPQHF
TRBJ2-5	TRBV5-1	CASSLGLAVGQETQYF
TRBJ2-3	TRBV10-3	CAISQQGDSTDTQYF
TRBJ2-3	TRBV9	CASSVFETADTQYF
TRBJ2-2	TRBV6-1	CASKEGFGELFF
TRBJ2-1	TRBV7-9	CAILPLTGTGVQDEQFF
TRBJ2-7	TRBV5-1	CASSLNTDSSYEQYF
TRBJ2-5	TRBV18	CASSPLTAGETQYF
TRBJ2-7	TRBV2	CASSETSYEQYF
TRBJ2-1	TRBV7-6	CASSSLAGGYNEQFF
TRBJ2-1	TRBV27	CATRLAGGNEQFF
TRBJ1-4	TRBV15	CATSTSNRVGNEKLFF
TRBJ2-3	TRBV5-1	CASSLYRLDTQYF
TRBJ2-2	TRBV11-2	CASSLGDRATGELFF
TRBJ2-7	TRBV28	CASSPSGPKYEQYF
TRBJ1-2	TRBV5-4	CASSTGGDGYTF